The 24 T cell receptor beta chains given below trace back to one sample, sequenced in a study of blood T cell repertoires in COVID-19. The repertoire was sequenced with immunoSEQ multiplex PCR; TCRdb's copy has only in-frame clones and lacks some. This sample has 100,000 to 150,000 clones, with about 88% found just once. Sequencing used peripheral blood. The receptors originated from a woman older than 75 with acute or convalescent COVID-19.

This clone was seen more than once but under ten times. The chain is built from TRBV10-1 and TRBJ2-3, with 10 bases fitting TRBD2. The CDR3 extends over 16 amino acids. CDR1 is WNHNN and CDR2 is SYGVQD in the germline V gene (reference sequence). The J segment lost 5 bases and the V segment lost 5 bases, leaving 10 bases of the junction unmatched. The CDR3 sequence: CASSPSGRAGIDTQYF. CDR3 DNA sequence: TGCGCCAGCAGTCCAAGCGGGAGGGCCGGAATAGATACGCAGTATTTT.

The chain has TRBV7-9 and TRBJ1-1, with TRBD1 identical over 12 bases. J was trimmed by 5 bases and V by 3 bases; bases with no gene match: 4. In germline, CDR1 is SEHNR, CDR2 FQNEAQ (reference sequence). This CDR3 contains 15 residues. The DNA of the CDR3 is TGTGCCAGCAGCTTGGGACAGGGGGCGAGTACTGAAGCTTTCTTT. This codes for CASSLGQGASTEAFF.

The chain carries TRBV4-3 and TRBJ1-2; D is ambiguous. This CDR3 region has 15 residues. The V end lost 4 bases, the J end lost 0 bases, and 12 bases lay between the germline ends. Germline CDR1 LGHNA, CDR2 YSLEER. The CDR3 sequence is CASSRNSHSNYGYTF. CDR3 nucleotide sequence: TGCGCCAGCAGCCGAAACAGCCATTCTAACTATGGCTACACCTTC.

J is TRBJ2-3 and V is TRBV5-4, with D uncertain. Germline V gene data show CDR1 as SGHNT and CDR2 as YYREEE (reference sequence). V shed 1 base and J shed 6 bases, with 12 bases lying between them. This CDR3 is built from 14 residues. The CDR3 sequence: CASSLRGTSDTQYF. CDR3 bases: TGTGCCAGCAGCTTGAGAGGTACCTCGGATACGCAGTATTTT.

This clone was recorded only once. Here the CDR3 reads CASSWSDRNYGYTF. The CDR3 nucleotides are TGTGCCAGCAGCTGGTCGGACAGGAACTATGGCTACACCTTC. This sequence joins TRBV5-6 and TRBJ1-2; 7 bases align to TRBD1. CDR1 is SGHDT, CDR2 YYEEEE, per germline. The CDR3 totals 14 residues. The trim removed 3 bases at V and 2 bases at J, leaving 4 bases unmatched.

V gene TRBV7-2 combines with J gene TRBJ2-7, with 14 bases aligning to TRBD2. The CDR3 covers 15 residues. Trimming removed 1 base from V and 7 bases from J; junction bases left unmatched: 3. CDR1 and CDR2 (germline): SGHTA, FQGNSA. As DNA, the CDR3 is TGTGCCAGCAGCTTAGAGACTAGCGGGAGGGCAGAGCAGTACTTC. Its translation: CASSLETSGRAEQYF.

The genes are TRBV7-2 and TRBJ2-7; 9 bases align to TRBD2. Trimming at V came to 1 base and at J to 6 bases, leaving 10 bases not matched to a gene. The CDR3 loop spans 16 amino acids. Germline values: CDR1 SGHTA, CDR2 FQGNSA. CDR3 coding DNA: TGTGCCAGCAGCTTAGGCGCGGGGCGGGGGGGCCCCGAGCAGTACTTC. Translating gives CASSLGAGRGGPEQYF.

The genes are TRBV27 and TRBJ1-5; D is perhaps TRBD1 (6 bases). Germline loops: CDR1 MNHEY, CDR2 SMNVEV (reference sequence). V was clipped by 7 bases and J by 4 bases, with 14 bases between them. The CDR3 extends over 14 amino acids. The CDR3 DNA follows: TGTGCCAGCACTTCGCAGGGGTGGAATCAGCCCCAGCATTTT. This sequence encodes CASTSQGWNQPQHF.

The J gene is TRBJ2-2, the V gene TRBV3-1 (or the pseudogene TRBV3-2); 13 nucleotides agree with TRBD2. Germline CDR1 LGHDT, CDR2 YNNKEL (reference sequence). J was trimmed by 10 bases and V by 4 bases; bases with no gene match: 3. The CDR3 has 14 amino acids. The CDR3: CASSRGLAGEELFF. The DNA of the CDR3 is TGTGCCAGCAGCCGCGGACTAGCGGGAGAGGAGCTGTTTTTT.

This chain joins TRBV30 and TRBJ1-2, with D tentatively TRBD1 (5 bases). Germline CDR1 GTSNPN, CDR2 SVGIG (reference sequence). The CDR3 runs to 13 residues. With 0 bases removed from V and 4 bases from J, the gap between germline ends came to 9 bases. CDR3 coding DNA: TGTGCCTGGAGTGTACCAGGGATCTATGGCTACACCTTC. It codes for CAWSVPGIYGYTF.

This clone was counted a single time. The chain links TRBV19 to TRBJ2-1, with TRBD2 as a possible D gene (6 bases). The CDR3 totals 14 residues. The V end lost 7 bases, the J end lost 5 bases, and 15 bases lay between the germline ends. The germline CDR1 and CDR2 sequences are LNHDA and SQIVND (reference sequence). The CDR3 reads CASKAGLDNNEQFF. The CDR3 bases are TGTGCCAGTAAGGCGGGACTGGATAACAATGAGCAGTTCTTC.

The V gene is TRBV19, the J gene TRBJ1-5; D is unresolved. Germline V lookup: CDR1 LNHDA, CDR2 SQIVND (reference sequence). The CDR3 covers 11 residues. Trimming took 5 bases from V and 7 from J, leaving 6 bases between them. The CDR3 spells CASSGGQPQHF. CDR3 DNA: TGTGCCAGTAGTGGAGGGCAGCCCCAGCATTTT.

The chain recombines TRBV12-3 or TRBV12-4 with TRBJ1-2, with D unresolved. V was clipped by 2 bases and J by 8 bases, with 6 bases between them. CDR3 length: 11 amino acids. In DNA, the CDR3 is TGTGCCAGCAGTTTACGTGGCGGCTACACCTTC. Translated: CASSLRGGYTF.

This clone was counted once. The V call is TRBV6-5, the J call TRBJ1-4; D is ambiguous. Germline CDR1 MNHEY, CDR2 SVGAGI. V dropped 6 bases and J dropped 3 bases, with 8 bases sitting between them. The CDR3 has 13 residues. The CDR3 reads CASSTTANEKLFF. The CDR3 DNA follows: TGTGCCAGCAGCACAACAGCTAATGAAAAACTGTTTTTT.

V and J are TRBV19 and TRBJ2-3, with 7 bases fitting TRBD2. CDR3 size: 14 residues. The V gene end was trimmed by 4 bases and the J gene end by 5 bases; junction bases not matched to a gene: 6. Looked up from germline, CDR1 is LNHDA and CDR2 is SQIVND (reference sequence). The CDR3 is CASSRGGTGDTQYF. CDR3 coding DNA: TGTGCCAGTAGTAGGGGGGGGACGGGAGATACGCAGTATTTT.

The gene calls are TRBV11-2 and TRBJ1-2; 7 nucleotides align to TRBD1. After removal of 0 bases from V and 6 bases from J, the junction contained 10 bases not matched to a gene. The CDR3 has 16 amino acids. Germline CDR1 is SGHAT and CDR2 is FQNNGV. CDR3 protein: CASSLDLQDRIDGYTF. CDR3 in DNA: TGTGCCAGCAGCTTAGATCTCCAGGACAGGATAGATGGCTACACCTTC.

As concerns this clone: The identical CDR3 is also encoded by other nucleotide sequences in the sample. The chain couples TRBV5-1 to TRBJ2-2, with D tentatively TRBD1 (6 bases). Per germline, CDR1 SGHRS and CDR2 YFSETQ. The CDR3 sequence is 17 residues long. V was pared by 0 bases and J by 0 bases, with 12 bases between. CDR3 in amino acids: CASSLGHRDPNTGELFF. The CDR3 nucleotides read TGCGCCAGCAGCTTGGGTCACAGGGACCCGAACACCGGGGAGCTGTTTTTT.

V gene TRBV6-2 or TRBV6-3 combines with J gene TRBJ1-4; maybe TRBD1 (5 bases). CDR1 is MNHEY and CDR2 is SVGEGT in the germline V gene. This CDR3 spans 14 amino acids. V lost 6 bases to trimming and J lost 4 bases, with 12 bases between them. CDR3 sequence (DNA): TGTGCCAGCAGCAACGGGGGGAATAATGAAAAACTGTTTTTT. It yields the protein CASSNGGNNEKLFF.

CDR3 bases: TGCGCCAGCAGCTTGAGGGAACAGGCCCCTAATGAAAAACTGTTTTTT. It encodes CASSLREQAPNEKLFF. V and J are TRBV5-1 and TRBJ1-4, with a possible D match to TRBD1 (5 bases). The CDR3 length is 16 residues. Trimming took 1 base from V and 3 from J, leaving 13 bases between them. Germline loops: CDR1 SGHRS, CDR2 YFSETQ.

The V gene is TRBV5-1, the J gene TRBJ2-5; TRBD2 might be the D (6 bases). Germline V gives CDR1 SGHRS, CDR2 YFSETQ. The CDR3 is 14 amino acids. Deletions cut 0 bases from V and 3 bases from J, with 9 bases between. The CDR3 reads CASSLGLGKETQYF. The DNA for the CDR3 is TGCGCCAGCAGCTTGGGACTAGGGAAAGAGACCCAGTACTTC.

In this sample, this clone turned up once. V gene TRBV20-1 combines with J gene TRBJ2-1, with D perhaps matching TRBD1 (6 bases). Trimming left V 3 bases short and J 4 bases short, with 16 bases between. Germline V lookup: CDR1 DFQATT, CDR2 SNEGSKA (reference sequence). The CDR3 length is 15 residues. In DNA form, the CDR3 reads TGCAGTGCTAGTAGGACAGCGACGGGATACAATGAGCAGTTCTTC. Translating gives CSASRTATGYNEQFF.

The gene calls are TRBV7-9 and TRBJ1-2; TRBD1 is a possible D gene (6 bases). The CDR3 length is 13 residues. Germline CDR1 reads SEHNR; CDR2 reads FQNEAQ (reference sequence). The V and J ends lost 5 bases and 10 bases respectively, with 17 bases between them. The CDR3 coding sequence is TGTGCCAGCAGCCCGGCGGGGGGCGGTCCCTACACCTTC. It translates to CASSPAGGGPYTF.

The chain joins TRBV19 to TRBJ2-6; TRBD1 is a possible D gene (6 bases). The V gene lost 7 bases and the J gene lost 3 bases, with 16 bases spanning the gap. This CDR3 is built from 16 residues. Germline CDR1 LNHDA, CDR2 SQIVND (reference sequence). CDR3 protein: CASKVRGDLGANVLTF. Here the CDR3 DNA reads TGTGCCAGTAAAGTCAGGGGCGACCTTGGGGCCAACGTCCTGACTTTC.

This sequence joins TRBV6-2 or TRBV6-3 and TRBJ1-1; possibly TRBD1 for D (6 bases). The CDR3 runs 14 residues. Germline-derived CDR1 and CDR2 are MNHEY and SVGEGT. Trimming took 0 bases from V and 3 from J, leaving 8 bases between them. The CDR3 DNA reads as TGTGCCAGCAGTTACTCGGCAGGGGACACTGAAGCTTTCTTT. This gives the protein CASSYSAGDTEAFF.